The entry that follows covers one T cell receptor beta chain sequence. This CDR3 comprises 13 residues. Germline CDR1 is SNHLY and CDR2 is FYNNEI. V was clipped by 7 bases and J by 5 bases; unmatched bases: 7. This sample stems from a study of blood T cell repertoires in COVID-19. On the study more broadly: The samples span acute and convalescent COVID-19 from the United States, Italy and Spain. Sources were T cells, B-cell-depleted T cells, or PBMCs; the material itself was cDNA or gDNA.

Per the authors' pipeline: Amplification from reference gene primers served as the basis for estimated nucleated cell counts. Only in-frame clones appear in the TCRdb table, and some are missing; sequencing was by immunoSEQ multiplex PCR. The DNA gave D and trimming, while V, J and clone size come from that table. The table has about 78,000 clones, roughly 84% seen once. This TCR derives from a man between 70 and 80 years old with active or convalescent COVID-19. Specimen: peripheral blood. The V call is TRBV2, the J call TRBJ2-5, with 7 bases identical to TRBD2. The CDR3 is CASTWTRSETQYF. The CDR3 nucleotides read TGTGCCAGCACCTGGACTAGATCGGAGACCCAGTACTTC.